The next 27 T cell receptor beta chains were all read from a single sample in a study of T cells expressing NK-cell markers. TCRdb reprocessed the 5' RACE reads and stores each CDR3 protein as one record, lacking DNA. With more than 400,000 distinct CDR3 sequences in the sample, the ten largest clones hold about 7.3%. The sequenced material came from blood T cells: a sorted CD56 or NKG2C T cell subset, CD4+ or CD8+ T cells, or bulk PBMC T cells (not recorded which). Receptors were obtained from a woman aged 18 to 75 in good health.

The chain links TRBV11-2 to TRBJ2-1; TCRdb outputs TRBD2, but without DNA this stays unchecked. CDR3 length: 17 amino acids. Germline CDR1 reads SGHAT; CDR2 reads FQNNGV. The CDR3 here is CASSSGLAGATYNEQFF.

J is TRBJ2-3 and V is TRBV14. This CDR3 is 16 amino acids long. From germline, CDR1 is SGHDN and CDR2 FVKESK. The chain's CDR3 is CASSQVGAYSTDTQYF.

This chain connects TRBV28 to TRBJ2-7; absent DNA, TCRdb's TRBD2 call cannot be checked. The CDR3 runs to 14 residues. Germline CDR1 MDHEN, CDR2 SYDVKM. CDR3 protein: CASARLADTYEQYF.

The chain's CDR3 is CASGEDYRDSPLHF. The chain has TRBV6-2 or TRBV6-3 and TRBJ1-6; the TRBD1 assignment by TCRdb is unverifiable without DNA. There are 14 residues in the CDR3. Germline assignment: CDR1 MNHEY and CDR2 SVGEGT.

This sequence joins TRBV6-5 and TRBJ2-3. CDR3 length equals 15 residues. Germline values: CDR1 MNHEY, CDR2 SVGAGI. The CDR3 is CASSYLGTRTDTQYF.

The chain combines TRBV12-3 or TRBV12-4 with TRBJ1-1. This CDR3 region has 12 residues. This chain's CDR3 is CASSLRHTEAFF.

This CDR3 is CSAAFTSGGSYEQYF. The chain is built from TRBV20-1 and TRBJ2-7; TCRdb gives TRBD2 as the D gene, but with no DNA this cannot be confirmed. Germline V lookup: CDR1 DFQATT, CDR2 SNEGSKA (reference sequence). The CDR3 runs to 15 residues.

The rearrangement uses TRBV29-1 and TRBJ2-5; as DNA is missing, the TRBD2 call by TCRdb cannot be tested. Germline CDR1 is SQVTM and CDR2 is ANQGSEA. CDR3 length: 12 residues. CDR3 loop: CSVDQARETQYF.

The V gene is TRBV4-2, the J gene TRBJ2-3. The CDR3 sequence is 15 residues long. CDR1 LGHNA and CDR2 YNFKEQ come from the germline V gene. The CDR3 reads CASSQENNRRDTQYF.

This chain links TRBV5-1 with TRBJ1-4; TCRdb returns TRBD1, unconfirmable since there is no DNA. Germline V CDR1 and CDR2: SGHRS, YFSETQ. The CDR3 runs to 15 residues. This chain's CDR3 is CASSLTGQEGVKLFF. Combining the CDR3 with reference TRBV5-1 and TRBJ1-4 gives the whole variable domain KAGVTQTPRYLIKTRGQQVTLSCSPISGHRSVSWYQQTPGQGLQFLFEYFSETQRNKGNFPGRFSGRQFSNSRSEMNVSTLELGDSALYLCASSLTGQEGVKLFFGSGTQLSVL.

This rearrangement joins TRBV4-3 to TRBJ1-6. The CDR3 covers 18 residues. Germline V gene sequence: CDR1 LGHNA, CDR2 YSLEER. The CDR3 region is CASSQDSPPAFGNSPLHF.

The V and J genes are TRBV5-8 and TRBJ1-5. Germline V gives CDR1 SGHTS, CDR2 YDEGEE. The CDR3 contains 13 residues. The CDR3 loop reads CASSLSRQIPQHF. The variable domain in full, completed from reference TRBV5-8 and TRBJ1-5, reads EAGVTQSPTHLIKTRGQQATLRCSPISGHTSVYWYQQALGLGLQFLLWYDEGEERNRGNFPPRFSGRQFPNYSSELNVNALELEDSALYLCASSLSRQIPQHFGDGTRLSIL.

The chain carries TRBV18 and TRBJ2-3; the D gene TCRdb calls, TRBD1, cannot be checked with no DNA. The CDR3 has 16 amino acids. In germline, CDR1 is KGHSH, CDR2 LQKENI. CDR3 residues: CASSPRGGRFPDTQYF.

The rearrangement joins TRBV12-3 or TRBV12-4 to TRBJ2-4; TCRdb proposes TRBD2, but this gene call is untestable without DNA. There are 14 residues in the CDR3. CDR3 region: CASRLGGRGNIQYF.

This chain joins TRBV20-1 and TRBJ2-2; TCRdb returns TRBD1, unconfirmable since there is no DNA. The CDR3 sequence is 15 residues long. CDR1 DFQATT and CDR2 SNEGSKA come from the germline V gene (reference sequence). This CDR3 is CSAIGTGWNTGELFF.

The chain combines TRBV20-1 with TRBJ1-5; TCRdb calls TRBD1, which cannot be checked without DNA. Per the germline V gene, CDR1 is DFQATT and CDR2 is SNEGSKA (reference sequence). The CDR3 has 14 residues. CDR3 sequence: CSTGGQYSNQPQHF.

The rearrangement links TRBV4-3 to TRBJ2-3. Germline loops: CDR1 LGHNA, CDR2 YSLEER. The CDR3 covers 14 residues. CDR3 sequence reads: CASSQDPSTDTQYF.

The V gene is TRBV18, the J gene TRBJ2-1; no DNA is available, so the TRBD2 call from TCRdb remains unchecked. Germline assignment: CDR1 KGHSH and CDR2 LQKENI. The CDR3 has 20 residues. CDR3 loop: CASSDFRRELSLGSYNEQFF.

V and J are TRBV20-1 and TRBJ2-4. The CDR3 loop spans 15 amino acids. Germline V lookup: CDR1 DFQATT, CDR2 SNEGSKA (reference sequence). The CDR3 protein is CSARDSPVAKNIQYF.

The chain employs TRBV20-1 and TRBJ1-2; lacking DNA, the TRBD1 call made by TCRdb goes unchecked. The CDR3 covers 15 residues. Looked up from germline, CDR1 is DFQATT and CDR2 is SNEGSKA (reference sequence). The CDR3 loop is CSARTSGTGAYGYTF.

This chain connects TRBV14 to TRBJ2-1; TCRdb outputs TRBD2, but without DNA this stays unchecked. From germline, CDR1 is SGHDN and CDR2 FVKESK. This CDR3 has 14 residues. CDR3 protein: CASSLLAGVGEQFF. Complete variable domain (other parts from reference TRBV14 and TRBJ2-1): EAGVTQFPSHSVIEKGQTVTLRCDPISGHDNLYWYRRVMGKEIKFLLHFVKESKQDESGMPNNRFLAERTGGTYSTLKVQPAELEDSGVYFCASSLLAGVGEQFFGPGTRLTVL.

This chain uses TRBV21-1 with TRBJ1-6; TCRdb reports TRBD1, a call that lacks DNA to check it against. TRBV21-1 is marked as a pseudogene. CDR3 length equals 14 residues. The CDR3 region is CASSKTDRASPLHF.

The rearrangement uses TRBV12-3 or TRBV12-4 and TRBJ1-5; TCRdb's assignment of TRBD1 cannot be checked, as there is no DNA. The CDR3 has 16 amino acids. CDR3 residues: CASSPARGGVNQPQHF.

V and J are TRBV20-1 and TRBJ2-3; TCRdb names TRBD2, which stays unverified in the absence of DNA. Germline assignment: CDR1 DFQATT and CDR2 SNEGSKA (reference sequence). The length of the CDR3 is 18 residues. CDR3 protein: CSARGRLAGGGFTDTQYF.

V is TRBV19 and J is TRBJ2-1; the D gene TCRdb calls, TRBD2, cannot be checked with no DNA. Germline V gene sequence: CDR1 LNHDA, CDR2 SQIVND (reference sequence). The CDR3 is made up of 15 amino acids. The chain's CDR3 is CASSIAGTSYNEQFF. Combining the CDR3 with reference TRBV19 and TRBJ2-1 gives the whole variable domain DGGITQSPKYLFRKEGQNVTLSCEQNLNHDAMYWYRQDPGQGLRLIYYSQIVNDFQKGDIAEGYSVSREKKESFPLTVTSAQKNPTAFYLCASSIAGTSYNEQFFGPGTRLTVL.

The chain carries TRBV20-1 and TRBJ2-3; TCRdb gives TRBD1 as the D gene, but with no DNA this cannot be confirmed. The germline V gene encodes CDR1 DFQATT and CDR2 SNEGSKA (reference sequence). The CDR3 runs 15 residues. CDR3 loop: CSARGQGVATDTQYF.

The chain is built from TRBV15 and TRBJ1-2; lacking DNA, the TRBD1 call made by TCRdb goes unchecked. Germline V lookup: CDR1 LNHNV, CDR2 YYDKDF (reference sequence). The CDR3 is 15 amino acids. The CDR3 spells CATSRDDRDVYGYTF. Full variable domain (missing parts from reference TRBV15 and TRBJ1-2): DAMVIQNPRYQVTQFGKPVTLSCSQTLNHNVMYWYQQKSSQAPKLLFHYYDKDFNNEADTPDNFQSRRPNTSFCFLDIRSPGLGDTAMYLCATSRDDRDVYGYTFGSGTRLTVV.